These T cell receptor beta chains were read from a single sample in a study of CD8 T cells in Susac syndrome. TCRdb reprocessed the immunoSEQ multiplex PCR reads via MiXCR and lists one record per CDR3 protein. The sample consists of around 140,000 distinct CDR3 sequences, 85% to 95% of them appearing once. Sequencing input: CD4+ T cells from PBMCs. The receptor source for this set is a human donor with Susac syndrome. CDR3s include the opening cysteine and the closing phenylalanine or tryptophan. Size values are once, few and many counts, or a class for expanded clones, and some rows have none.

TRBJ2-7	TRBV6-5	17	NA	CASSYSKRTSGGYEQYF
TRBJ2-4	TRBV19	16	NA	CASSPTGSRAKNIQYF
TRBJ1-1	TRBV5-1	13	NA	CASSLEVRVKAFF
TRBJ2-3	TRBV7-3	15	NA	CASSPNGGGGYTQYF
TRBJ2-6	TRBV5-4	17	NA	CASSRDRVGSGANVLIF
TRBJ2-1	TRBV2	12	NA	CASSGLRNEQFF
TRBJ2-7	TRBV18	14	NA	CASSPGASSYEQYF
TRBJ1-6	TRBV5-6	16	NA	CASSPPGQNLNSPLHF
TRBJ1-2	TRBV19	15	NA	CASRIGQGRGYGYTF
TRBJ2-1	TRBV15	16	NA	CATSRNRPTSGPEQFF
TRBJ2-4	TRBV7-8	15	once	CASSPRTGRENIQYF
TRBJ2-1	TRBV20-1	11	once	CSARQGGEQFF
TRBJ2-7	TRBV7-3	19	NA	CASSLKDWKQGQSSYEQYF
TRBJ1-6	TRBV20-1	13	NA	CSAAGTGVSPLHF
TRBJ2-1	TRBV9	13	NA	CASSVARRNEQFF
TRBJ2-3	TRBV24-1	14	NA	CATSGRGPTDTQYF
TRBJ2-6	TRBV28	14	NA	CASRPVTGANVLTF
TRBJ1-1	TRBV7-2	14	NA	CASSFQGLNTEAFF
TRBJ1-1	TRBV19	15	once	CASSFPTGTDTEAFF
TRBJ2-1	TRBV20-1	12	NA	CSATTGGNEQFF
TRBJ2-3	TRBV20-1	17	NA	CSARLGGRQGSTDTQYF
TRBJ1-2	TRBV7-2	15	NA	CASSLDRQGYYGYTF
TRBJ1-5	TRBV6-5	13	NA	CASSPDRYQPQHF
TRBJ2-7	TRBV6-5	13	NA	CASTPHRAYEQYF
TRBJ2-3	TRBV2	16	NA	CASSRRTGGGADTQYF
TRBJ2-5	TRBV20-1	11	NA	CSARDGTTWYF
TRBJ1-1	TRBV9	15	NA	CASSAKGALVTEAFF
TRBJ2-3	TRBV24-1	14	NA	CATSGAGWTDTQYF
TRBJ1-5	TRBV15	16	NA	CATSRGHTGSGQPQHF
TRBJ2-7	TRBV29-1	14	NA	CSVVSGRNAYEQYF
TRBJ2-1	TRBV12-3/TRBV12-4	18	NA	CASRSTPGGLAGFDEQFF
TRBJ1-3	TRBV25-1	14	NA	CASRDRGSGNTIYF
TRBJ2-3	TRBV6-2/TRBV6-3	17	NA	CASSPTRGMASTDTQYF
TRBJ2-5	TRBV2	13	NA	CASSWDAQETQYF
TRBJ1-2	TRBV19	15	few	CASSPRPDRHYGYTF
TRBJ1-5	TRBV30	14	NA	CAWSGSVLNQPQHF
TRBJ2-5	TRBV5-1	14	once	CASSPGLGPETQYF
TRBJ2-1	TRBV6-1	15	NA	CAAGPYWSSYNEQFF
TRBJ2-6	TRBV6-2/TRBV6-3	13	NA	CASTYSGANVLTF
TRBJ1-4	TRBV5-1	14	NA	CASSFGKSGEKLFF
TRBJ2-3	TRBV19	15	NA	CASSKTSGRPDTQYF
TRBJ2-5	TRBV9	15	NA	CASTPLGGSQETQYF
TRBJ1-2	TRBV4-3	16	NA	CASSQEGAGTFRGYTF
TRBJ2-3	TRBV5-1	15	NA	CASRSGTSNTDTQYF
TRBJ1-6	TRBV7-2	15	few	CASSPVTGGNSPLHF
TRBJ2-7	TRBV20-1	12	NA	CSASQGSYEQYF
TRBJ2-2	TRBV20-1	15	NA	CSARHPRGSTGELFF
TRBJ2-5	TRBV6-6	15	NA	CASSVTSGIQETQYF
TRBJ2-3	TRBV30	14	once	CAWSGSPGTDTQYF
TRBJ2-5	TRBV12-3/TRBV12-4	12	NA	CASTRGQETQYF
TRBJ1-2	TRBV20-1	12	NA	CSASGANYGYTF